This passage covers 27 T cell receptor beta chains from one sample sequenced in a study of molecular identifiers for immune sequencing clone quantification. TCRdb independently ran MiXCR on the PCR reads; one entry per CDR3 protein. The sample contains about 320,000 distinct CDR3 sequences, roughly a quarter of which appear only once. Sequencing was performed on naive CD8+ T cells from blood, with Jurkat cell RNA spiked in. Subset meaning: FACS-sorted CD8+CD4-CCR7+CD45RA+ naive T cells. The receptors here all came from a human donor in good health. Some libraries in this study had Jurkat cell RNA spiked in.

The chain couples TRBV28 to TRBJ2-5; the D is unclear. Germline V gives CDR1 MDHEN, CDR2 SYDVKM. This CDR3 region has 12 residues. V was pared by 0 bases and J by 5 bases, with 4 bases between. The CDR3 loop reads CASSLWMETQYF. For the CDR3, the DNA is TGTGCCAGCAGTTTATGGATGGAGACCCAGTACTTC. Filled out from reference TRBV28 and TRBJ2-5, the complete variable domain reads DVKVTQSSRYLVKRTGEKVFLECVQDMDHENMFWYRQDPGLGLRLIYFSYDVKMKEKGDIPEGYSVSREKKERFSLILESASTNQTSMYLCASSLWMETQYFGPGTRLLVL.

There are a few counts of this clonotype. The genes are TRBV12-3 or TRBV12-4 and TRBJ2-3, with D tentatively TRBD1 or TRBD2 (5 bases each). The CDR3 length is 16 residues. V shed 8 bases and J shed 2 bases, with 20 bases lying between them. CDR3 residues: CASGTQGHSYTDTQYF. The CDR3 bases are TGTGCCAGCGGGACGCAGGGCCATTCTTACACAGATACGCAGTATTTT.

This clonotype was recorded only once. Because it lacks the conserved phenylalanine or tryptophan at the end, this CDR3 is likely a read error. The gene calls are TRBV29-1 and TRBJ2-5; the match to TRBD2 covers 13 bases. With V trimmed by 3 bases and J by 5 bases, 6 bases remained unmatched. Germline-derived CDR1 and CDR2 are SQVTM and ANQGSEA. The CDR3 is 15 amino acids. CDR3 in amino acids: CSVDGLAGVWETQYS. CDR3 nucleotide sequence: TGCAGCGTTGATGGACTAGCGGGAGTCTGGGAGACCCAGTACTCC.

The chain links TRBV10-1 to TRBJ1-5; D is unresolved. The CDR3 has 13 residues. V dropped 2 bases and J dropped 9 bases, with 11 bases sitting between them. CDR1 WNHNN and CDR2 SYGVQD come from the germline V gene (reference sequence). CDR3 region: CASSEAKPRPQHF. CDR3 nucleotide sequence: TGCGCCAGCAGTGAGGCCAAACCCCGGCCCCAGCATTTT.

This clonotype has more than one count but fewer than ten. J is TRBJ2-7 and V is TRBV6-2 or TRBV6-3; TRBD1 aligns across 9 bases. The trim removed 5 bases at V and 5 bases at J, leaving 7 bases unmatched. Germline CDR1 is MNHEY and CDR2 is SVGEGT. The CDR3 is made up of 14 amino acids. CDR3 protein: CASSRSWTGDEQYF. As DNA, the CDR3 is TGTGCCAGCAGTCGCTCTTGGACAGGGGACGAGCAGTACTTC.

Points on this clonotype: This may arise from a read error, as a much more abundant clone is one base away. This chain links TRBV30 with TRBJ1-3; D unresolved. The CDR3 consists of 12 residues. Trimming cost V 5 bases and J 3 bases, with 8 bases left between them. Looked up from germline, CDR1 is GTSNPN and CDR2 is SVGIG (reference sequence). The CDR3 DNA reads TGTGCCTGGGGGCAATTTGGAAACACCATATATTTT. Its translation: CAWGQFGNTIYF.

This clonotype appeared many times. The chain has TRBV6-5 and TRBJ2-7; D may be TRBD2 (6 bases). V was clipped by 7 bases and J by 6 bases, with 10 bases between them. CDR3 size: 11 residues. The germline gives CDR1 MNHEY, CDR2 SVGAGI. The DNA for the CDR3 is TGTGCCAGCATGACTAGTGGCGAGCAGTACTTC. Amino acids: CASMTSGEQYF.

The rearrangement joins TRBV27 to TRBJ2-7; D unresolved. CDR3 length equals 14 residues. Trimming took off 3 bases at V and 3 bases at J, with 12 bases between the two ends. The V gene's germline CDR1 is MNHEY and CDR2 SMNVEV (reference sequence). For the CDR3, the DNA is TGTGCCAGCAGTTTTATGGGTCGCGGCTACGAGCAGTACTTC. Amino acid sequence: CASSFMGRGYEQYF.

This clonotype was seen more than once but under ten times. The rearrangement uses TRBV6-2 or TRBV6-3 and TRBJ2-3, with D tentatively TRBD1 (6 bases). Trimming took 4 bases from V and 3 from J, leaving 11 bases between them. The CDR3 is 14 residues long. The germline gives CDR1 MNHEY, CDR2 SVGEGT. CDR3 loop: CASSSLGQTDTQYF. The CDR3 DNA is TGTGCCAGCAGTTCCCTCGGACAGACAGATACGCAGTATTTT.

This clonotype appeared a few times. The chain is built from TRBV30 and TRBJ2-7, with a tentative D call TRBD1 (6 bases). The CDR3 consists of 13 residues. Germline CDR1 and CDR2: GTSNPN and SVGIG (reference sequence). V was pared by 5 bases and J by 5 bases, with 16 bases between. CDR3 sequence: CAWVGGKVNEQYF. The CDR3 coding sequence is TGTGCCTGGGTAGGGGGAAAGGTTAACGAGCAGTACTTC.

The genes are TRBV7-2 and TRBJ2-3, with D possibly being TRBD1 (6 bases). Trimming left V 1 base short and J 2 bases short, with 16 bases between. Germline V gene lookup returns CDR1 SGHTA and CDR2 FQGNSA. The CDR3 runs to 17 residues. CDR3 protein: CASSLVVRGGSTDTQYF. DNA of the CDR3: TGTGCCAGCAGCTTAGTTGTGAGAGGGGGATCCACAGATACGCAGTATTTT.

In this sample, this clonotype turned up a few times. No conserved phenylalanine or tryptophan ends this CDR3, so it is likely a read error. It is unclear where the CDR3 begins or ends on the DNA, so no DNA is shown, and the CDR3 is as TCRdb lists it. The chain employs TRBV30 and TRBJ1-1. The length of the CDR3 is 11 amino acids, counting both ends. Per the germline V gene, CDR1 is GTSNPN and CDR2 is SVGIG (reference sequence). The CDR3 loop reads CAWSVQGLIAV.

This clonotype has a handful of counts. The chain has TRBV14 and TRBJ2-7; D not resolved. V lost 1 base and J lost 3, with 10 bases in between. The CDR3 has 14 amino acids. From germline, CDR1 is SGHDN and CDR2 FVKESK. The CDR3 DNA sequence: TGTGCCAGCAGCCAAGGGCACAGCCACTACGAGCAGTACTTC. It yields the protein CASSQGHSHYEQYF.

This clonotype was found many times. CDR3 in DNA: TGCAGTGCTAGAGATTATCTGAGCTCTGGAAACACCATATATTTT. Residues: CSARDYLSSGNTIYF. The chain is built from TRBV20-1 and TRBJ1-3; D gene ambiguous. The CDR3 has 15 residues. The V gene lost 0 bases and the J gene lost 0 bases, with 9 bases spanning the gap. Germline V gene data show CDR1 as DFQATT and CDR2 as SNEGSKA (reference sequence).

As for this clonotype: A read error may produce the germline difference seen at one junction end. The chain joins TRBV6-6 to TRBJ1-1; 7 bases agree with TRBD1. This CDR3 is built from 16 residues. Germline CDR1 reads MNHNY; CDR2 reads SVGAGI (reference sequence). CDR3 protein: CANSYLWTGESTEAFF. The CDR3 DNA is TGTGCCAACAGTTACCTTTGGACAGGCGAAAGCACTGAAGCTTTCTTT.

The chain joins TRBV11-2 to TRBJ2-7, with 7 bases lining up with TRBD1. The junction had 14 bases not matched to a gene; V was cut back by 5 bases and J by 7 bases. This CDR3 contains 15 residues. Looked up from germline, CDR1 is SGHAT and CDR2 is FQNNGV. CDR3 in amino acids: CASSPIPGTAKEQYF. CDR3 coding DNA: TGTGCCAGCAGCCCCATACCCGGGACAGCTAAGGAGCAGTACTTC.

This clonotype was detected only a few times. The chain couples TRBV4-1 to TRBJ2-5; TRBD1 matches 9 bases. Germline CDR1 and CDR2: MGHRA and YSYEKL. There are 15 residues in the CDR3. After removal of 0 bases from V and 5 bases from J, the junction contained 4 bases not matched to a gene. CDR3 residues: CASSQDGQGWETQYF. In DNA form, the CDR3 reads TGCGCCAGCAGCCAAGATGGACAGGGGTGGGAGACCCAGTACTTC.

In its sample, this clonotype was seen many times. The chain joins TRBV30 to TRBJ2-1; D is possibly TRBD2 (6 bases). From germline, CDR1 is GTSNPN and CDR2 SVGIG (reference sequence). The CDR3 has 12 residues. Trimming cost V 4 bases and J 12 bases, with 16 bases left between them. The CDR3 nucleotides read TGTGCCTGGAAGGCTAGCGCGAGCTCGCAGTTCTTC. Its translation is CAWKASASSQFF.

There are many counts of this clonotype. This CDR3 is CASSADTYTEAFF. The CDR3, as DNA: TGTGCCAGCAGCGCGGACACTTACACTGAAGCTTTCTTT. J is TRBJ1-1 and V is TRBV7-9; D may be TRBD1 (5 bases). The V gene's germline CDR1 is SEHNR and CDR2 FQNEAQ (reference sequence). CDR3 size: 13 residues. The germline V and J ends were trimmed by 5 bases and 3 bases, with 10 bases remaining between them.

This chain joins TRBV27 and TRBJ1-3, with no clear D. The CDR3 loop spans 15 amino acids. The ends were cut back, 4 bases at V and 0 bases at J, with 10 bases in the middle. CDR1 and CDR2 from the germline V gene are MNHEY and SMNVEV (reference sequence). CDR3 in amino acids: CASSSTSYSGNTIYF. The DNA of the CDR3 is TGTGCCAGCAGTTCCACATCATACTCTGGAAACACCATATATTTT.

This clonotype was detected a few times. The gene calls are TRBV4-1 and TRBJ2-7; possible D gene TRBD2, 6 bases. Trimming shortened V by 2 bases and J by 2 bases, and 10 bases separated the two germline ends. The CDR3 consists of 14 residues. Germline CDR1 reads MGHRA; CDR2 reads YSYEKL. CDR3 coding DNA: TGCGCCAGCAGCCAATTAGCGGAAACCTACGAGCAGTACTTC. The encoded protein is CASSQLAETYEQYF.

This clonotype was seen repeatedly, ten times or more. The CDR3, as DNA: TGCAGTGCTAGAGATTTAGGCAGGGATAGTTCGTACGAGCAGTACTTC. This codes for CSARDLGRDSSYEQYF. The chain has TRBV20-1 and TRBJ2-7; TRBD1 might be the D (5 bases). The CDR3 contains 16 residues. Trimming removed 0 bases at V and 4 bases at J, with 19 bases between. Per the germline V gene, CDR1 is DFQATT and CDR2 is SNEGSKA (reference sequence).

This clonotype showed up many times. The CDR3 spells CSVVSEPNTGELFF. The CDR3 coding sequence is TGCAGCGTTGTCTCAGAGCCGAACACCGGGGAGCTGTTTTTT. The chain couples TRBV29-1 to TRBJ2-2; no definite D call. This CDR3 comprises 14 residues. The V end was cut by 4 bases, the J end by 0 bases, with 9 bases between. Germline V gene lookup returns CDR1 SQVTM and CDR2 ANQGSEA.

This clonotype was seen a handful of times. This chain connects TRBV11-2 to TRBJ2-1, with 8 bases that match TRBD2. The CDR3 totals 15 residues. Germline values: CDR1 SGHAT, CDR2 FQNNGV. The V segment lost 6 bases and the J segment 0 bases; nucleotides outside the gene matches: 4. In nucleotides, the CDR3 is TGTGCCAGCAGAGAGAGCGGGAGCTCCTACAATGAGCAGTTCTTC. Protein product: CASRESGSSYNEQFF.

The V gene is TRBV3-1, the J gene TRBJ2-7; 7 positions match TRBD2. The V gene end was trimmed by 0 bases and the J gene end by 7 bases; junction bases not matched to a gene: 12. This CDR3 is 16 amino acids long. Germline V gene lookup returns CDR1 LGHDT and CDR2 YNNKEL (reference sequence). The CDR3 DNA reads as TGTGCCAGCAGCCAAGACAGCCTAGCGGCCCACCTGGAGCAGTACTTC. Translation gives CASSQDSLAAHLEQYF.

At least ten counts were recorded for this clonotype. The chain uses TRBV12-3 or TRBV12-4 and TRBJ2-2, with TRBD1 matching over 10 bases. The CDR3 extends over 13 amino acids. Trimming at V came to 6 bases and at J to 7 bases, leaving 2 bases not matched to a gene. The CDR3 sequence is CASRGTGVGELFF. DNA of the CDR3: TGTGCCAGCAGAGGGACAGGGGTCGGGGAGCTGTTTTTT.

V and J are TRBV5-1 and TRBJ1-1; the D is unclear. The germline V and J ends were trimmed by 4 bases and 6 bases, with 19 bases remaining between them. CDR1 is SGHRS and CDR2 is YFSETQ in the germline V gene. The CDR3 is 15 amino acids. CDR3 loop: CASSPVGILSPEAFF. The CDR3, as DNA: TGCGCCAGCAGCCCAGTAGGCATTCTAAGCCCTGAAGCTTTCTTT.